The TCR beta chain described here comes from a study of neoadjuvant anti-PD-1 for oral cavity cancer. Across the study: Patients without progression received a fourth nivolumab dose around day 43, then surgical resection on days 50-56. The study's findings and limits: Each response group had just a few patients in TCR analyses.

Concerning this clone itself: Its antigen remains unknown.

Time point: after neoadjuvant nivolumab, at surgical resection. Data came from immunoSEQ multiplex PCR; TCRdb stores just in-frame clones and leaves some out. The data contain some 14,000 clones, 70% to 75% of them singletons. Germline V gives CDR1 SEHNR, CDR2 FQNEAQ (reference sequence). CDR3 length: 14 amino acids. Trimming took off 5 bases at V and 1 base at J, with 11 bases between the two ends. Material: PBMCs, obtained after nivolumab (anti-PD-1) treatment. The chain carries TRBV7-9 and TRBJ1-1; D is undetermined. This sequence originates from a person aged 35-79 years with oral cavity squamous cell carcinoma. As DNA, the CDR3 is TGTGCCAGCAGCGGTCAACAGAAGAACACTGAAGCTTTCTTT. Translation: CASSGQQKNTEAFF.